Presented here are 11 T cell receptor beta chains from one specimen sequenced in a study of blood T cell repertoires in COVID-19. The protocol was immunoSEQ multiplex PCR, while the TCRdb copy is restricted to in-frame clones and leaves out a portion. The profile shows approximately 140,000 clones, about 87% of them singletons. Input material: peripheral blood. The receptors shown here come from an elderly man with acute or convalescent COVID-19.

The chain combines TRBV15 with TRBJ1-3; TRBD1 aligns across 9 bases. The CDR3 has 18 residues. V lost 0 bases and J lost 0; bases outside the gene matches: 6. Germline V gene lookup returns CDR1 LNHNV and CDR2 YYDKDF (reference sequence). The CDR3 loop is CATSRDRTGANSGNTIYF. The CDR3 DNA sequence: TGTGCCACCAGCAGAGATCGGACAGGGGCGAACTCTGGAAACACCATATATTTT.

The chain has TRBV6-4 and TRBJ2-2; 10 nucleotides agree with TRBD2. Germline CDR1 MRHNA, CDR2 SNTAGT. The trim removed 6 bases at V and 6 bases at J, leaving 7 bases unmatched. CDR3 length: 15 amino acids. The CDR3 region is CASRERGGSPGELFF. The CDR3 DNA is TGTGCCAGCAGGGAGCGGGGGGGCTCCCCCGGGGAGCTGTTTTTT.

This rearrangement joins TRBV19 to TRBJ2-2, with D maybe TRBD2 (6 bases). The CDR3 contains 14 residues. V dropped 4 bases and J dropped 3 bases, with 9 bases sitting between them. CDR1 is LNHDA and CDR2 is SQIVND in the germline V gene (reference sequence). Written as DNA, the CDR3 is TGTGCCAGTAGTAGCCGGGGGTACACCGGGGAGCTGTTTTTT. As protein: CASSSRGYTGELFF.

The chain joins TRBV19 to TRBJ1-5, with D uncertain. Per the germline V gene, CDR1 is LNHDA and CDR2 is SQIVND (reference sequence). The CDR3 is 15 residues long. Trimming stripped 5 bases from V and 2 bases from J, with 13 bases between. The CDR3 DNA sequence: TGTGCCAGTAGTGATATGGCCGGGGGCAATCAGCCCCAGCATTTT. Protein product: CASSDMAGGNQPQHF.

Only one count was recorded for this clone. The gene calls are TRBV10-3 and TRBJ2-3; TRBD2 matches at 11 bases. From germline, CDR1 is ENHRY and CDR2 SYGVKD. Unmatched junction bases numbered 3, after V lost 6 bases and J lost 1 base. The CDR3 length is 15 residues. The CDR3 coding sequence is TGTGCCATCAGCCGACTAGCGGGACGCACAGATACGCAGTATTTT. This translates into CAISRLAGRTDTQYF.

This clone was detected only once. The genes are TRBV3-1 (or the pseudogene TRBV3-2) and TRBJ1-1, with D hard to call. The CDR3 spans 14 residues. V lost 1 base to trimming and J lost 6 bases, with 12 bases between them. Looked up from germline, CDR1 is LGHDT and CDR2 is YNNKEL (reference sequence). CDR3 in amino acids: CASSQGAQQAEAFF. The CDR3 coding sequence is TGTGCCAGCAGCCAAGGGGCCCAGCAGGCTGAAGCTTTCTTT.

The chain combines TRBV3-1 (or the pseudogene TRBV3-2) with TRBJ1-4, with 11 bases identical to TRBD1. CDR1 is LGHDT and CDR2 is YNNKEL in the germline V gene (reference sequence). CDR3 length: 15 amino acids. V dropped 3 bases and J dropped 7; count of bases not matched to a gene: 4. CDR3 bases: TGTGCCAGCAGCCAGAGAGGGACAGGGGGTGAAAAACTGTTTTTT. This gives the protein CASSQRGTGGEKLFF.

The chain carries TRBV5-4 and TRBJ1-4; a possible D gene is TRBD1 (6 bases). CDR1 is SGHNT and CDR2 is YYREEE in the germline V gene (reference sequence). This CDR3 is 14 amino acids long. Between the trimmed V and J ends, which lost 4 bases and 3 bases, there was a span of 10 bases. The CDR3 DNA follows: TGTGCCAGCAGCCCAGGGGTGGCTAATGAAAAACTGTTTTTT. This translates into CASSPGVANEKLFF.

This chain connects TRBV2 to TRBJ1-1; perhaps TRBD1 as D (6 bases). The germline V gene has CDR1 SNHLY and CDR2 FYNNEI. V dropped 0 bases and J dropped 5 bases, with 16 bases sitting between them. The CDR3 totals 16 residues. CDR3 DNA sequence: TGTGCCAGCAGTGAAGCGCTTAGGCAGGGGTGGACTGAAGCTTTCTTT. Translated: CASSEALRQGWTEAFF.

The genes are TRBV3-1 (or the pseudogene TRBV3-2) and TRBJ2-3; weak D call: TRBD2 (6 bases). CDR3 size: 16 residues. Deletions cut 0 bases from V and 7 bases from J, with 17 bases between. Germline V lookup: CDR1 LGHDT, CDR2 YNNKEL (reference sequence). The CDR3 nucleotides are TGTGCCAGCAGCCAAGATGGCGCGGGGAGGCTTAATACGCAGTATTTT. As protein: CASSQDGAGRLNTQYF.

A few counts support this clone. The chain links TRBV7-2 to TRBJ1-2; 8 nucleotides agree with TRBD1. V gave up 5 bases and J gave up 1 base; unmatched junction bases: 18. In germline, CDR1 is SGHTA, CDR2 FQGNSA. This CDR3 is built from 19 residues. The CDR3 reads CASSTPGGVIPFNNYGYTF. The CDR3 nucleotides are TGTGCCAGCAGCACACCAGGGGGCGTCATACCCTTCAATAACTATGGCTACACCTTC.